This T cell receptor (beta chain) appears in the sequencing data of a study of shared clonotypes between healthy human individuals. For this clone: The junction does not match germline at one end; this may be a read error.

Germline V gene lookup returns CDR1 WNHNN and CDR2 SYGVQD (reference sequence). There are 15 residues in the CDR3. Naive CD8 isolation took CD45RO-negative cells positively selected for CCR7 and excluded terminally differentiated effector memory CD45RA+ cells. Libraries were prepared by immunoSEQ multiplex PCR; TCRdb keeps only in-frame clonotypes and omits some of them. The sample lists about 2,200,000 clones; roughly 91% were seen once. The receptor was derived from a man aged 18 to 29 in good health. Some clones in this sample may be carry-over from other donors' samples. The chain is built from TRBV10-1 and TRBJ2-3, with TRBD2 as a possible D gene (6 bases). The sample consisted of naive CD8+ T cells from PBMCs. The CDR3: CTSRKGLAPSDTQYF. CDR3 nucleotide sequence: TGCACCAGTAGGAAAGGTCTAGCGCCATCAGATACGCAGTATTTT.